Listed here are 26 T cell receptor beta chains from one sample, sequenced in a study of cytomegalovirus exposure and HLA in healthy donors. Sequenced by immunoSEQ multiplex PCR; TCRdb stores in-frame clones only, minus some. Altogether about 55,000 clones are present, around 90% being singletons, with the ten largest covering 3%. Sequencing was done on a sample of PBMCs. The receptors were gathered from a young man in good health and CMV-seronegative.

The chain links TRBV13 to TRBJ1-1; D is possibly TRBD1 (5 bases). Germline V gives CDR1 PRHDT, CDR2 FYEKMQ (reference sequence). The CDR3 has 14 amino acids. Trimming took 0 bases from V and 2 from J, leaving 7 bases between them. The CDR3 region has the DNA TGTGCCAGCAGCTTAGGGACAGTCAACACTGAAGCTTTCTTT. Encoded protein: CASSLGTVNTEAFF.

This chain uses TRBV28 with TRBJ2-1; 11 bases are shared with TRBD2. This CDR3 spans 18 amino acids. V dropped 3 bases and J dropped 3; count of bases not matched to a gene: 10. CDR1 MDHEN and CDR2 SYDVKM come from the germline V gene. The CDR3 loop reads CASSLGQVAGGFYNEQFF. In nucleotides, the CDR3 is TGTGCCAGCAGTTTGGGACAGGTAGCGGGAGGGTTCTACAATGAGCAGTTCTTC.

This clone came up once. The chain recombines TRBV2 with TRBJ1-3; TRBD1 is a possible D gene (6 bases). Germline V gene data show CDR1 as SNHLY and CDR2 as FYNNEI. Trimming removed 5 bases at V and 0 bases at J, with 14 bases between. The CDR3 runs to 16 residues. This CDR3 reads CASSPLQGYSGNTIYF. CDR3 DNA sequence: TGTGCCAGCAGTCCACTACAGGGTTACTCTGGAAACACCATATATTTT.

The CDR3 here is CASSPGGRGETQYF. CDR3 DNA: TGTGCCAGCTCACCGGGCGGGCGCGGAGAGACCCAGTACTTC. The V call is TRBV18, the J call TRBJ2-5; D might be TRBD2 (5 bases). Trimming left V 3 bases short and J 4 bases short, with 12 bases between. The CDR3 spans 14 residues. Per the germline V gene, CDR1 is KGHSH and CDR2 is LQKENI.

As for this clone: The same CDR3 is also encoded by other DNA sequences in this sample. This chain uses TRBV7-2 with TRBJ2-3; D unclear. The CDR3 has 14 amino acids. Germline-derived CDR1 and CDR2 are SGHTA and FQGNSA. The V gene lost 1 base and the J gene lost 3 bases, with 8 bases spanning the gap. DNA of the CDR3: TGTGCCAGCAGCTTAGGGAGACCTACAGATACGCAGTATTTT. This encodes CASSLGRPTDTQYF.

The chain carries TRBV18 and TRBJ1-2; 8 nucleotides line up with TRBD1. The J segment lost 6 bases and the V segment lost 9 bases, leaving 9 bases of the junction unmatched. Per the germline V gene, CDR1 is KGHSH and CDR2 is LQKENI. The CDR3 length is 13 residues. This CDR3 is CASPETGGHGYTF. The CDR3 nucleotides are TGTGCCAGTCCTGAAACAGGGGGTCATGGCTACACCTTC.

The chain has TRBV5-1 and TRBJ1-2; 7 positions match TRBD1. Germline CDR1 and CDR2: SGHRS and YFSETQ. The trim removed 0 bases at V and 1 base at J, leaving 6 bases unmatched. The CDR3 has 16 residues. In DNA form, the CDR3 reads TGCGCCAGCAGCTTGGGACAGGGTTCAAATAACTATGGCTACACCTTC. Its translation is CASSLGQGSNNYGYTF.

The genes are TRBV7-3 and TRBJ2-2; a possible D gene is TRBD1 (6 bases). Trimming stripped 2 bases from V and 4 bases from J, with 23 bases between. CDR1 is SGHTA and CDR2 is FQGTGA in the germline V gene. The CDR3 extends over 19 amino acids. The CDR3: CASSLLLGIAGASTGELFF. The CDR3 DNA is TGTGCCAGCAGCTTACTTTTAGGTATTGCAGGGGCCTCCACCGGGGAGCTGTTTTTT.

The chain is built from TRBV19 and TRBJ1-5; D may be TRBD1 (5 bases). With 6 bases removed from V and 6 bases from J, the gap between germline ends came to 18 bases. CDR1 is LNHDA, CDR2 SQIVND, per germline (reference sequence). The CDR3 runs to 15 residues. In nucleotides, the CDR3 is TGTGCCAGTAGAGAAACCGCAGGGATTCGTCAGCCCCAGCATTTT. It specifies CASRETAGIRQPQHF.

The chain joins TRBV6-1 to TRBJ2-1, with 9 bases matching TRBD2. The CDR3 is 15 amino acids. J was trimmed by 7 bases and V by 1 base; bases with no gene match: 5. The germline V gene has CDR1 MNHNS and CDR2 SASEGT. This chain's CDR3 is CASSEVGGRANEQFF. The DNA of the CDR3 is TGTGCCAGCAGTGAAGTCGGCGGGAGGGCGAATGAGCAGTTCTTC.

The CDR3, as DNA: TGTGCCAGCAGCTTGCCGTGGACAGGGGGTAACACTGAAGCTTTCTTT. Translating it yields CASSLPWTGGNTEAFF. The chain couples TRBV5-5 to TRBJ1-1; TRBD1 matches at 10 bases. This CDR3 is built from 16 residues. With 1 base clipped from V and 2 bases from J, the junction kept 5 bases outside the gene matches. The V gene's germline CDR1 is SGHKS and CDR2 YYEKEE (reference sequence).

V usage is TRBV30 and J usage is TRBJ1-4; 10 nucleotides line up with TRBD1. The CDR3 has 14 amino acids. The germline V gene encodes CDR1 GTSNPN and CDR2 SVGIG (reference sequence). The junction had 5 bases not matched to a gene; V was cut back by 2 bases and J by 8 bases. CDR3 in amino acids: CAWSMDRGREKLFF. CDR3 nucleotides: TGTGCCTGGAGTATGGACAGGGGGAGAGAAAAACTGTTTTTT.

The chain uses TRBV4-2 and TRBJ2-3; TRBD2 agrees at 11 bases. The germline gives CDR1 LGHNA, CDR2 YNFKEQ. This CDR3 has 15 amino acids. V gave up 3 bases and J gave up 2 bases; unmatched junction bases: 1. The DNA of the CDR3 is TGTGCCAGCAGCCAGGGACTAGCGGACACAGATACGCAGTATTTT. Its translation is CASSQGLADTDTQYF.

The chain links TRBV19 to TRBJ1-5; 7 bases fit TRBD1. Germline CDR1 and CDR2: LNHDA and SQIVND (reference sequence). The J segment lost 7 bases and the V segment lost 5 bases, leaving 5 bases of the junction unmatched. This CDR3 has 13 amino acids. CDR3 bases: TGTGCCAGTAGTTTTAACAGGGGACAGCCCCAGCATTTT. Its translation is CASSFNRGQPQHF.

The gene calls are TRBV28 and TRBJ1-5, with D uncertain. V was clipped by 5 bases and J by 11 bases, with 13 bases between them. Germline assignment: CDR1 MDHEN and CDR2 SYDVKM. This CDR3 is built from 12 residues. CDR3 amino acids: CASSTAMGAQHF. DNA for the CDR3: TGTGCCAGCAGTACCGCGATGGGAGCCCAGCATTTT.

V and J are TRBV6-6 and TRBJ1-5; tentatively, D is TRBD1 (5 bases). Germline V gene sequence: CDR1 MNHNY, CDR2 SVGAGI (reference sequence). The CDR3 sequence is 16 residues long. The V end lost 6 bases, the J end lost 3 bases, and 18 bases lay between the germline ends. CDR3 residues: CASSRTSIDFNQPQHF. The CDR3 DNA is TGTGCCAGCAGCCGGACATCCATTGACTTCAATCAGCCCCAGCATTTT.

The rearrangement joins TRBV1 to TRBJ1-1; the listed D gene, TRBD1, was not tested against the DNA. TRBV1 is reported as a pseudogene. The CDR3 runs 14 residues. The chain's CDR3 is CTSSLRGFGTEAFF. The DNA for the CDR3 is TGCACCAGCAGCCTCAGGGGCTTTGGCACTGAAGCTTTCTTT.

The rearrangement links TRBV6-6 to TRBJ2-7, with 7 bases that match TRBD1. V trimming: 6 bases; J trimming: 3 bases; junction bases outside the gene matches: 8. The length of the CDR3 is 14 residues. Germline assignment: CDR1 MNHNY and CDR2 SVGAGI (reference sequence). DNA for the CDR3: TGTGCCAGCAGGTCGAGACAGGGTAGCTACGAGCAGTACTTC. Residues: CASRSRQGSYEQYF.

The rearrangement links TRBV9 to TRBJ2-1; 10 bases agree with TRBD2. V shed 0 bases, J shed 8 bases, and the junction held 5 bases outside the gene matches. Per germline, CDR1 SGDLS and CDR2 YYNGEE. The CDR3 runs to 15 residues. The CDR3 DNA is TGTGCCAGCAGCGTAGAAGCTAGCGGGAGTGATGAGCAGTTCTTC. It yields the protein CASSVEASGSDEQFF.

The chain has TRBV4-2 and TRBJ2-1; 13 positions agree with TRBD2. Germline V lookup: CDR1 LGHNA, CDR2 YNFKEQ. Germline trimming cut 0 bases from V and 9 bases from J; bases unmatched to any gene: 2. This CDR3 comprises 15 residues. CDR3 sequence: CASSQEGLAGFEQFF. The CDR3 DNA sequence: TGTGCCAGCAGCCAAGAGGGACTAGCGGGATTTGAGCAGTTCTTC.

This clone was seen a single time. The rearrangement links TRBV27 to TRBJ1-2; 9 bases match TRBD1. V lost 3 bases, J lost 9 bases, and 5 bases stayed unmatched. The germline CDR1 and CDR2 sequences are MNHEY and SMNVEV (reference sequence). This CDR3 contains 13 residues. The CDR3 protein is CASSFQGQGSYTF. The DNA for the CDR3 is TGTGCCAGCAGTTTCCAAGGACAGGGGAGCTACACCTTC.

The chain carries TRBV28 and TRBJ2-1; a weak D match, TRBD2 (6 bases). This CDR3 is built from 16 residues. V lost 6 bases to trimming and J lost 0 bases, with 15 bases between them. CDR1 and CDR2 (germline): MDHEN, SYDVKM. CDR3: CASSKGGTSSYNEQFF. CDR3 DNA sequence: TGTGCCAGCAGCAAGGGCGGGACTTCCTCCTACAATGAGCAGTTCTTC.

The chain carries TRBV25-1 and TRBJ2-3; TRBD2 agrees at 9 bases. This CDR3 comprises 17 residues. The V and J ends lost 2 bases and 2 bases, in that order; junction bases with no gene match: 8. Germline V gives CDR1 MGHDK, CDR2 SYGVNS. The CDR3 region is CASSEALAGPLTDTQYF. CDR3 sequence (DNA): TGTGCCAGCAGTGAAGCACTAGCGGGCCCCCTCACAGATACGCAGTATTTT.

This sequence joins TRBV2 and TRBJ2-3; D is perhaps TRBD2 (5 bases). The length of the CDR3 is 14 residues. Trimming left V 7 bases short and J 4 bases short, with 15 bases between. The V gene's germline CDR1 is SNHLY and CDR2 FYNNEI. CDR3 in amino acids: CASTEDSPSDTQYF. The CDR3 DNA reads TGTGCCAGCACCGAGGACTCTCCGTCAGATACGCAGTATTTT.

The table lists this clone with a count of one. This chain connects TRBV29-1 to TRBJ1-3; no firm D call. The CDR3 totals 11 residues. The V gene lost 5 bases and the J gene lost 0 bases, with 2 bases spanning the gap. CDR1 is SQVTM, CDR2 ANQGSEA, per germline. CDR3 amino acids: CSVYSGNTIYF. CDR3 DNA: TGCAGCGTTTACTCTGGAAACACCATATATTTT.

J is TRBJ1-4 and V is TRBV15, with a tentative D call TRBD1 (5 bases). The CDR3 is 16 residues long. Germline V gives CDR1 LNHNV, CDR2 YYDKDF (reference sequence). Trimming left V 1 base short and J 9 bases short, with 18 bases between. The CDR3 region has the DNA TGTGCCACCAGCAGAGCTTCCGGGACTCCAACTCAAAAACTGTTTTTT. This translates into CATSRASGTPTQKLFF.